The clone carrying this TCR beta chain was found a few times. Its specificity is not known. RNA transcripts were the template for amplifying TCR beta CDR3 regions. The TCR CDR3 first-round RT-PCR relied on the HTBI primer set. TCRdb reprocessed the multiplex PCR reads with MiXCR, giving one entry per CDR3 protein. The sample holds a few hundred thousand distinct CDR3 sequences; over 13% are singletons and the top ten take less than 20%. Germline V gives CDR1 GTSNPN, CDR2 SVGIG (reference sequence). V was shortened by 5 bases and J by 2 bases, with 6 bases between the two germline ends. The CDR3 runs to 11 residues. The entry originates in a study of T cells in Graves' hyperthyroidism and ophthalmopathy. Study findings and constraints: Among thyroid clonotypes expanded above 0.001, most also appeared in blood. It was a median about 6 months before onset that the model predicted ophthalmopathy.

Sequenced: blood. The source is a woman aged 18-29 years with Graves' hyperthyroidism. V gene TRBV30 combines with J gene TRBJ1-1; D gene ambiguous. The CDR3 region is CAWGHNTEAFF. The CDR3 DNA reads TGTGCCTGGGGGCATAACACTGAAGCTTTCTTT.